This TCR beta chain originates from a study of T-cell memory formation after mild COVID-19. Study observations and caveats: Among contracting clones, CD4+ were mainly CM/EM and CD8+ enriched in EMRA. A balance of CD4 and CD8 characterized clones contracting day 15 to 85, whereas later expanders leaned CD4+. Memory sampled before infection contained some responding clones, suggesting cross-reactive memory joined.

The authors produced TCR alpha and TCR beta cDNA libraries with sample barcodes and UMIs by 5'RACE using constant-segment primers. TCRdb used MiXCR to reprocess the 5' RACE reads, holding one entry per CDR3 protein. The table shows 11,000 to 15,000 distinct CDR3 sequences, with 15% to 20% occurring only once. The germline V and J ends were trimmed by 0 bases and 4 bases, with 9 bases remaining between them. CDR3 length: 14 amino acids. Notes on this clonotype: The antigen is not known.

Material: PBMCs or a T cell subset sorted from them (not recorded which). This sequence joins TRBV12-3 or TRBV12-4 and TRBJ2-5; TRBD2 might be the D (7 bases). The source of this sequence is an adult woman who had mild COVID-19 (a few samples of this study predate the infection). Cell type and time point are not known. The CDR3 DNA follows: TGTGCCAGCAGTTTAGCGGGGGGGCCAGAGACCCAGTACTTC. This encodes CASSLAGGPETQYF.